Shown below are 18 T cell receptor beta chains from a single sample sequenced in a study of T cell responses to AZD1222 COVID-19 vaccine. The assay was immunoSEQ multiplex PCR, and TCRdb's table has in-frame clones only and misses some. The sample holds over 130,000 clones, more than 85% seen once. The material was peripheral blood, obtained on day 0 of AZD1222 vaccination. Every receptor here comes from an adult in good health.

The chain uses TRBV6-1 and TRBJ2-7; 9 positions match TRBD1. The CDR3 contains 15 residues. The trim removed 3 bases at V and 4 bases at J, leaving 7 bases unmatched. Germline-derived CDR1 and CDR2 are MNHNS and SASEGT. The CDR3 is CASSDMTGQGYEQYF. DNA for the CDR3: TGTGCCAGCAGTGATATGACGGGACAGGGATACGAGCAGTACTTC.

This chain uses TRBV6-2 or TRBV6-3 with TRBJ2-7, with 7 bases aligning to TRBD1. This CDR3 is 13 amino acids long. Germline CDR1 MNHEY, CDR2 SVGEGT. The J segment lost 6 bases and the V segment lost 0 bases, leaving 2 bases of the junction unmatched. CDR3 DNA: TGTGCCAGCAGTTACTCGAGGGGGCTCGAGCAGTACTTC. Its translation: CASSYSRGLEQYF.

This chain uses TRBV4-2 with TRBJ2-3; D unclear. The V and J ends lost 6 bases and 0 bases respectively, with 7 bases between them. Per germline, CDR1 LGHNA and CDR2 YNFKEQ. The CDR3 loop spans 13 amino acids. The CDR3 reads CASSGHSTDTQYF. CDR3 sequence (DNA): TGTGCCAGCAGTGGCCACAGCACAGATACGCAGTATTTT.

The CDR3 DNA follows: TGTGCCAGCAACCTTGCCGGGGGGGAGCAGTACTTC. This translates into CASNLAGGEQYF. The chain links TRBV6-5 to TRBJ2-7; 7 bases map to TRBD2. V was clipped by 7 bases and J by 7 bases; unmatched bases: 7. This CDR3 is built from 12 residues. Germline CDR1 MNHEY, CDR2 SVGAGI.

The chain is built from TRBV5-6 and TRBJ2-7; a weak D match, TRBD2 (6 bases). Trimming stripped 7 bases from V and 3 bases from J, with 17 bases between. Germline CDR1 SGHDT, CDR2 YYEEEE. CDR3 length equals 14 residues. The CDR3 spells CASGGGSGGYEQYF. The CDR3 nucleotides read TGTGCCAGCGGTGGGGGGAGCGGAGGCTACGAGCAGTACTTC.

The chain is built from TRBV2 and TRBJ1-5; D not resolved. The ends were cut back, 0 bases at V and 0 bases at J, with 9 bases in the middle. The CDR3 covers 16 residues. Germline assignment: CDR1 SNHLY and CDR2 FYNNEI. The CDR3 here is CASSEANLASNQPQHF. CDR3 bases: TGTGCCAGCAGTGAAGCGAACCTAGCTAGCAATCAGCCCCAGCATTTT.

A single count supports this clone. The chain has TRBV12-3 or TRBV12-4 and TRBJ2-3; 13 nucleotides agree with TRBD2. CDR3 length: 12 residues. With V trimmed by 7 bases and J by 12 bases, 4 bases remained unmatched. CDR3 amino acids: CASTGLAGAQYF. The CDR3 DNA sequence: TGTGCCAGCACCGGACTAGCGGGGGCCCAGTATTTT.

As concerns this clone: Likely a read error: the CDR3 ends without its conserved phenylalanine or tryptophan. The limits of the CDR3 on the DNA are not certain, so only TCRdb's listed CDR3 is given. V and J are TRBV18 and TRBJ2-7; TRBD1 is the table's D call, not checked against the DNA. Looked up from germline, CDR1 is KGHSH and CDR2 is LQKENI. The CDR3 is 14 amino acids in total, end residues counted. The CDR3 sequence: CASSPPNGPQFYAL.

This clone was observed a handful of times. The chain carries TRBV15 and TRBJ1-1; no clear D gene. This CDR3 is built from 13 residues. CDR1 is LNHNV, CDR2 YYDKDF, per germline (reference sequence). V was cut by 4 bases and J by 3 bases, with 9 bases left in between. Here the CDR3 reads CATSNGWDTEAFF. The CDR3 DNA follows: TGTGCCACCAGCAATGGCTGGGACACTGAAGCTTTCTTT.

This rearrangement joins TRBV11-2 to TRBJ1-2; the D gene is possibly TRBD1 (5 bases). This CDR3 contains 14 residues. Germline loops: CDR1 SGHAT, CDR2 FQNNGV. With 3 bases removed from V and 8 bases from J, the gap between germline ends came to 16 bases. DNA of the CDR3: TGTGCCAGCAGCTTCATTGGGCCAGGGAAAGGCTACACCTTC. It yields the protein CASSFIGPGKGYTF.

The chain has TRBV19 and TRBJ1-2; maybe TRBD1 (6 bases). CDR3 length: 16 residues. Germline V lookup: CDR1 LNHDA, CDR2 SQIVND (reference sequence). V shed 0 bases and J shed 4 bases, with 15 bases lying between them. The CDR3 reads CASSIDGGGRGYGYTF. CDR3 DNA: TGTGCCAGTAGTATAGATGGTGGGGGCAGGGGCTATGGCTACACCTTC.

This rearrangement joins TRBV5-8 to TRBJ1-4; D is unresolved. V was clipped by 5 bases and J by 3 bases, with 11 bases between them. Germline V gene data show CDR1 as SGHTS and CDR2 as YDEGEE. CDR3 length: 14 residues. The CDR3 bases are TGTGCCAGCAGACGAAGGGCTTCTAATGAAAAACTGTTTTTT. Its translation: CASRRRASNEKLFF.

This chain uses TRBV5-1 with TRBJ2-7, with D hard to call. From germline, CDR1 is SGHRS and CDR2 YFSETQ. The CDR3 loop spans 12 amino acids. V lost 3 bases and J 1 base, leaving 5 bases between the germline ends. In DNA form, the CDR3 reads TGCGCCAGCAGCTCCCCTTCCTACGAGCAGTACTTC. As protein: CASSSPSYEQYF.

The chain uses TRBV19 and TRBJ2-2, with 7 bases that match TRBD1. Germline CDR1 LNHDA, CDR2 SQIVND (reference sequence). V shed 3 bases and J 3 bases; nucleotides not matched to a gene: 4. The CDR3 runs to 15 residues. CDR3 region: CASSIRGPDTGELFF. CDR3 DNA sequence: TGTGCCAGTAGTATTAGGGGGCCGGACACCGGGGAGCTGTTTTTT.

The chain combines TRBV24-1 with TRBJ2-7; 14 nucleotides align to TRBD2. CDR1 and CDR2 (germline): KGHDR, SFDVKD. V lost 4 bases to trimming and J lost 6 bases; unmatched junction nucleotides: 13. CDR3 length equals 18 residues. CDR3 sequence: CATSDSGTSGSNVCEQYF. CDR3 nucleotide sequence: TGTGCCACCAGTGACTCCGGGACTAGCGGGAGTAATGTGTGCGAGCAGTACTTC.

CDR3 bases: TGTGCCAGCAGTTGGAGAGGAGAGCAGATCGGGGAGCTGTTTTTT. Translated, it gives CASSWRGEQIGELFF. V usage is TRBV27 and J usage is TRBJ2-2, with D hard to call. Trimming took 4 bases from V and 7 from J, leaving 16 bases between them. CDR3 length: 15 amino acids. Germline assignment: CDR1 MNHEY and CDR2 SMNVEV (reference sequence).

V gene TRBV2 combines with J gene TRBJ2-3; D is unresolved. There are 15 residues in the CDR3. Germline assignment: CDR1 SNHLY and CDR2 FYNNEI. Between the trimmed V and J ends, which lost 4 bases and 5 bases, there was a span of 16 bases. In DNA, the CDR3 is TGTGCCAGCAGTGGTGCGACCCACGCACAAGATACGCAGTATTTT. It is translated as CASSGATHAQDTQYF.

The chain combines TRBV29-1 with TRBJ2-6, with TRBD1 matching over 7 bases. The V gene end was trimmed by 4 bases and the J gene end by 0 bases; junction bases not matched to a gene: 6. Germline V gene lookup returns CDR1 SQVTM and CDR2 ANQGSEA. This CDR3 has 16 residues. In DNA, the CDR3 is TGCAGCGTTGCCGGGACAGCCGACTCTGGGGCCAACGTCCTGACTTTC. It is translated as CSVAGTADSGANVLTF.